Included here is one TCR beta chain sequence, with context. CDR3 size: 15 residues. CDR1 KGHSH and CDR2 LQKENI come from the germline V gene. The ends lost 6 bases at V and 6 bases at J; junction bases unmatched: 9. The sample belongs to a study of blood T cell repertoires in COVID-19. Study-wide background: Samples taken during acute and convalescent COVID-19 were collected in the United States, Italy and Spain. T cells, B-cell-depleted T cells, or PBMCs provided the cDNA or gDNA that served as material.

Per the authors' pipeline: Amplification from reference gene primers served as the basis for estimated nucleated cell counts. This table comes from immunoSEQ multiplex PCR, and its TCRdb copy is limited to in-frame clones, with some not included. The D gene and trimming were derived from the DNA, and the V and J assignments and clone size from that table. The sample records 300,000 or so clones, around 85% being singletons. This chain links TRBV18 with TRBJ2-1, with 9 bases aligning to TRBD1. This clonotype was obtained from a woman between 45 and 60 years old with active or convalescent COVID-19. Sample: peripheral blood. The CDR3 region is CASSQGQGPFNEQFF. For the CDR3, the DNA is TGTGCCAGCTCCCAAGGACAGGGGCCTTTCAATGAGCAGTTCTTC.